The rows below give T cell receptor beta chains drawn from one sample of a study of T cells after yellow fever vaccination. TCRdb reprocessed the 5' RACE reads via MiXCR and lists one record per CDR3 protein. Of about 340,000 distinct CDR3 sequences in the sample, about 8.7% were seen once. The specimen comprised PBMCs, sampled on the day of the first yellow fever vaccination. All receptors derive from a man between 18 and 29 years old who received the YFV17D yellow fever vaccine. CDR3s include the opening cysteine and the closing phenylalanine or tryptophan. Each record gives: clone size, D gene, J gene, V gene, CDR3 length, CDR3 DNA, CDR3 protein. D genes are given only for firm matches. Some rows mark clone size as missing; the rest say once, few, many or name a class of expanded clone.

NA | TRBD1 | TRBJ1-1 | TRBV6-1 | 14 | TGTGCCAGCAGCGAGGTGACAGGGGCGACTGAAGCTTTCTTT | CASSEVTGATEAFF
NA | NA | TRBJ1-6 | TRBV27 | 15 | TGTGCCAGCAGTTCAGAAAATGTCCATAATTCACCCCTCCACTTT | CASSSENVHNSPLHF
NA | TRBD1 | TRBJ1-5 | TRBV6-1 | 16 | TGTGCCACCGCCCTGGACAGGGGAAATAGCAATCAGCCCCAGCATTTT | CATALDRGNSNQPQHF
NA | TRBD2 | TRBJ2-1 | TRBV6-1 | 16 | TGTGCCACACGACTAGCGGGGGCCTCTTCGAGGGATGAGCAGTTCTTC | CATRLAGASSRDEQFF
few | NA | TRBJ1-5 | TRBV12-3/TRBV12-4 | 12 | TGTGCCAGCAGGAGGGGGAGTCAGCCCCAGCATTTT | CASRRGSQPQHF
few | NA | TRBJ2-7 | TRBV7-9 | 14 | TGTGCCAGCAGCTTAGGCCCCCTCACCCGCGAGCAGTACTTC | CASSLGPLTREQYF
NA | TRBD1 | TRBJ1-6 | TRBV10-3 | 13 | TGTACCGTCGGGGACAGGGGGCCTTCGCCCCTCCACTTT | CTVGDRGPSPLHF
few | NA | TRBJ2-3 | TRBV6-4 | 15 | TGTGCCAGCAGTAGCTCAGGAGTTAGCACAGATACGCAGTATTTT | CASSSSGVSTDTQYF
NA | TRBD1 | TRBJ2-1 | TRBV5-1 | 19 | TGCGCCAGCAGCCCGGACCCGGGACAGGGACCCCTCTCCTACAATGAGCAGTTCTTC | CASSPDPGQGPLSYNEQFF
NA | NA | TRBJ1-4 | TRBV25-1 | 12 | TGTGCCAGCGGAGGAACTAATGAAAAACTGTTTTTT | CASGGTNEKLFF
few | TRBD1 | TRBJ2-3 | TRBV30 | 13 | TGTGCCTGGATAGCAGGGGGCGCGAGGGTCACGTATTTT | CAWIAGGARVTYF
NA | NA | TRBJ1-2 | TRBV7-9 | 13 | TGTGCCAGCAGCTTAGGAGAAACCTATGGCTACACCTTC | CASSLGETYGYTF
few | NA | TRBJ2-5 | TRBV18 | 14 | TGTGCCAGCTCACCCGGACAGTTTAGAGAGACCCAGTACTTC | CASSPGQFRETQYF
few | NA | TRBJ2-3 | TRBV2 | 10 | TGTGCCAGCGGACTAGATACGCAGTATTTT | CASGLDTQYF
NA | NA | TRBJ2-3 | TRBV27 | 15 | TGTGCCAGCAGTTTCGGGCCCTCTAGCACAGATACGCAGTATTTT | CASSFGPSSTDTQYF
NA | NA | TRBJ2-3 | TRBV4-3 | 18 | TGCGCCAGCAGCCAAGATCCGGGGACATCCACTAGCACAGATACGCAGTATTTT | CASSQDPGTSTSTDTQYF
many | TRBD2 | TRBJ2-1 | TRBV20-1 | 17 | TGCAGTGCCATCACTAGCGGGGGGGCCGGGGGGTACAATGAGCAGTTCTTC | CSAITSGGAGGYNEQFF
few | NA | TRBJ1-1 | TRBV7-2 | 15 | TGTGCCAGCAGCTCCCGGACGGGTTGGCGGGATGAAGCTTTCTTT | CASSSRTGWRDEAFF
NA | NA | TRBJ2-1 | TRBV7-3 | 15 | TGTGCCAGCAGCCAAGACAGGTCTACCTACAATGAGCAGTTCTTC | CASSQDRSTYNEQFF
few | NA | TRBJ1-6 | TRBV19 | 14 | TGTGCCAGTTCCAATTCCCCGGGGGATTCACCCCTCCACTTT | CASSNSPGDSPLHF
NA | TRBD2 | TRBJ2-1 | TRBV3-1 | 17 | TGTGCCAGCAGCCACCCGTCCATAGCGGGGGGGGTCACTGAGCAGTTCTTC | CASSHPSIAGGVTEQFF
many | TRBD1 | TRBJ1-6 | TRBV7-2 | 13 | TGTGCCAGCAGCATGGCAGGGGGTGGACCCCTCCACTTT | CASSMAGGGPLHF
few | NA | TRBJ1-6 | TRBV5-5 | 16 | TGTGCCAGCAGCTTACAGGGTAACACCTATAATTCACCCCTCCACTTT | CASSLQGNTYNSPLHF
NA | TRBD2 | TRBJ2-1 | TRBV6-1 | 15 | TGTGCCAGCAGTGGTCCGGGGGGGGACTACAATGAGCAGTTCTTC | CASSGPGGDYNEQFF
NA | NA | TRBJ1-1 | TRBV10-3 | 13 | TGTGCCATCAGTCCCGGCAGGAACACTGAAGCTTTCTTT | CAISPGRNTEAFF
NA | TRBD1 | TRBJ2-5 | TRBV24-1 | 15 | TGTGCCACCAGTGTAATGACAGGGGGTCAAGAGACCCAGTACTTC | CATSVMTGGQETQYF
NA | NA | TRBJ1-4 | TRBV7-9 | 14 | TGTGCCAGCACACAGTGGGGGGCTAATGAAAAACTGTTTTTT | CASTQWGANEKLFF
few | TRBD1 | TRBJ2-2 | TRBV14 | 16 | TGTGCCAGCAGCCAGAGACAGGGGTCGAACACCGGGGAGCTGTTTTTT | CASSQRQGSNTGELFF
NA | NA | TRBJ2-3 | TRBV3-1 | 14 | TGTGCCAGCAGCCAGGGCCGGGCCACAGATACGCAGTATTTT | CASSQGRATDTQYF
many | NA | TRBJ1-5 | TRBV6-1 | 14 | TGTGCCAGCAGTCCGCAACAGGGCTATCAGCCCCAGCATTTT | CASSPQQGYQPQHF
NA | NA | TRBJ2-4 | TRBV19 | 13 | TGTGCCAGTAGCGCGCAGGGGGGTAACATTCAGTACTTC | CASSAQGGNIQYF
few | NA | TRBJ2-1 | TRBV5-6 | 16 | TGTGCCAGCAGCTCGACCTACAGGGCTCTGAGCTTGCAGCAGTTCTTC | CASSSTYRALSLQQFF
NA | NA | TRBJ1-1 | TRBV4-3 | 13 | TGCGCCAGCAGCCGCGGCCCGAACACTGAAGCTTTCTTT | CASSRGPNTEAFF
NA | TRBD2 | TRBJ2-1 | TRBV6-6 | 13 | TGTGCCAGCTTGGTTAGCGGGGGAGACCGTCGGTTCTTC | CASLVSGGDRRFF
many | NA | TRBJ2-2 | TRBV7-8 | 16 | TGTGCCAGCAGCTTAGTTGGGGGCGCGTACACCGGGGAGCTGTTTTTT | CASSLVGGAYTGELFF
NA | NA | TRBJ2-6 | TRBV19 | 17 | TGTGCCAGTAGTATTGGCGAGGGTTTCTCTGGGGCCAACGTCCTGACTTTC | CASSIGEGFSGANVLTF
NA | NA | TRBJ1-3 | TRBV4-1 | 16 | TGCGCCAGCAGCCCTAGGGGGGCCCGCTCTGGAAACACCATATATTTT | CASSPRGARSGNTIYF
NA | TRBD2 | TRBJ2-1 | TRBV3-1 | 19 | TGTGCCAGCAGCCAAGTGCGGCTAGCGGGGGGGCAAGGCTACAATGAGCAGTTCTTC | CASSQVRLAGGQGYNEQFF
NA | NA | TRBJ2-5 | TRBV19 | 15 | TGTGCCAGTAGTATATCCCCCCGGGGGCAAGAGACCCAGTACTTC | CASSISPRGQETQYF
NA | TRBD1 | TRBJ2-1 | TRBV5-1 | 17 | TGCGCCATCACCACCCTAATAAGACAGGGGGGTAACAATGAGCAGTTCTTC | CAITTLIRQGGNNEQFF
few | TRBD2 | TRBJ2-3 | TRBV9 | 17 | TGTGCCAGCAGCGTATCACGCGGGGGGGCCGGCGCAGATACGCAGTATTTT | CASSVSRGGAGADTQYF
NA | NA | TRBJ2-4 | TRBV5-1 | 13 | TGCGCCAGCAGCCCAGGGTCCCAAAACATTCAGTACTTC | CASSPGSQNIQYF
NA | NA | TRBJ2-7 | TRBV6-5 | 11 | TGTGCCAGCAGTTACGCCGGCCAGCAGTACTTC | CASSYAGQQYF
few | NA | TRBJ2-7 | TRBV6-5 | 18 | TGTGCCAGCAGTTACTCTGGGTGGAAGGGGCAGAGCTCCTACGAGCAGTACTTC | CASSYSGWKGQSSYEQYF
few | NA | TRBJ2-5 | TRBV9 | 13 | TGTGCCAGCAGCGGCCGGGGAGGTTGGACCCAGTACTTC | CASSGRGGWTQYF
few | NA | TRBJ2-1 | TRBV12-3/TRBV12-4 | 14 | TGTGCCAGCAGTTTAGTACAGGGGAGGGGTGAGCAGTTCTTC | CASSLVQGRGEQFF
many | NA | TRBJ1-1 | TRBV5-5 | 14 | TGTGCCAGCAGCTCCTCGGGGGTCGACACTGAAGCTTTCTTT | CASSSSGVDTEAFF
few | NA | TRBJ2-7 | TRBV7-2 | 16 | TGTGCCAGCAGCTTAACCAAGGGGGGAAATACCTACGAGCAGTACTTC | CASSLTKGGNTYEQYF
NA | TRBD1 | TRBJ1-2 | TRBV6-1 | 14 | TGTGCCAGCAGTGCAGGGGGCGTATTGAATGGCTACACCTTC | CASSAGGVLNGYTF
many | NA | TRBJ2-1 | TRBV12-3/TRBV12-4 | 15 | TGTGCCAGCAGGAAGTCCAGTGGGGTCTACAATGAGCAGTTCTTC | CASRKSSGVYNEQFF